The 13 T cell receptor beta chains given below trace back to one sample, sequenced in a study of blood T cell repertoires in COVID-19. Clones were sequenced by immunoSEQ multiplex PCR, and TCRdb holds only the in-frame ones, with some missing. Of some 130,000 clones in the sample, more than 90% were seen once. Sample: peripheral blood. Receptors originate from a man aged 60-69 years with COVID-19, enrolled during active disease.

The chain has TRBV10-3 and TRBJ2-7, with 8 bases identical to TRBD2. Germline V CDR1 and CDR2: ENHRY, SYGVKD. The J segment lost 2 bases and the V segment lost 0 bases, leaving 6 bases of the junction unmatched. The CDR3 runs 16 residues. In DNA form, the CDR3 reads TGTGCCATCAGTGAGTCCCGACCGGGAGGGCCCTACGAGCAGTACTTC. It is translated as CAISESRPGGPYEQYF.

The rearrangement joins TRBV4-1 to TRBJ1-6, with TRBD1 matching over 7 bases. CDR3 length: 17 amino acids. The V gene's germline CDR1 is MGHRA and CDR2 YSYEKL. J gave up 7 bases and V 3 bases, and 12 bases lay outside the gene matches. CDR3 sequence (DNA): TGCGCCAGCAGCCACCCGAGGGTGGGACAGAAGAATTCACCCCTCCACTTT. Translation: CASSHPRVGQKNSPLHF.

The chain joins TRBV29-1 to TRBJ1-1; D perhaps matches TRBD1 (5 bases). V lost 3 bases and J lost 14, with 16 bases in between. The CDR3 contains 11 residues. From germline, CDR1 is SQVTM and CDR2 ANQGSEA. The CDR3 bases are TGCAGCGTTGAGCGAAGGCAGGGCGAATTCTTT. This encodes CSVERRQGEFF.

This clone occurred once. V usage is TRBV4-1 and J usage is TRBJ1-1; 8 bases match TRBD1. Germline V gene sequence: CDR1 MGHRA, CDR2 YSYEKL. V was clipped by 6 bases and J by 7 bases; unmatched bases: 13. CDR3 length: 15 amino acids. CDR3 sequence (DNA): TGCGCCAGCAGGCAACCCTTACAGGGGGTTGTTGAAGCTTTCTTT. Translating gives CASRQPLQGVVEAFF.

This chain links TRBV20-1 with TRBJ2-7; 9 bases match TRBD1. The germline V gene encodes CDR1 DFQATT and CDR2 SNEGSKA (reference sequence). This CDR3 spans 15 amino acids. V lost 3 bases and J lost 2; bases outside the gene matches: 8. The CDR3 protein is CSASWGTGTTYEQYF. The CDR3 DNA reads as TGCAGTGCTAGTTGGGGGACAGGGACTACCTACGAGCAGTACTTC.

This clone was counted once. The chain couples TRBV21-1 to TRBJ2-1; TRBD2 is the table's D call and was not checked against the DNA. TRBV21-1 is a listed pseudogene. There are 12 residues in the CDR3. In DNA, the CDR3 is TGTGCCAGCAGCAAAGGAGTGAATGAGCAGTTCTTC. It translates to CASSKGVNEQFF.

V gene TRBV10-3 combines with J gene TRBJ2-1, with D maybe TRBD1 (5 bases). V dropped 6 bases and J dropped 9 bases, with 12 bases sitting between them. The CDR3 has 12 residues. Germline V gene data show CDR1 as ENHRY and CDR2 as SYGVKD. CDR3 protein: CAIRQGSSEQFF. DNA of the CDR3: TGTGCCATCAGGCAGGGAAGTTCTGAGCAGTTCTTC.

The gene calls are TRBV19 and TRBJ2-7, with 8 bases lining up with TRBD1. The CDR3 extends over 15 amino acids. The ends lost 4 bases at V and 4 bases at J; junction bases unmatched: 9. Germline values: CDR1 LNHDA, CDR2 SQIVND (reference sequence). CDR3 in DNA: TGTGCCAGTAGTACCGACAGGGGAGTAAGATACGAGCAGTACTTC. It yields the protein CASSTDRGVRYEQYF.

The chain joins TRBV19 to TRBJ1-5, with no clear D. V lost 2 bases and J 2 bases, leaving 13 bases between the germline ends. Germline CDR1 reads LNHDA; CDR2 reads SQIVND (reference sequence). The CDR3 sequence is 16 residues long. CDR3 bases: TGTGCCAGTAGTATATTTCGGGAAAGGGGCAATCAGCCCCAGCATTTT. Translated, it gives CASSIFRERGNQPQHF.

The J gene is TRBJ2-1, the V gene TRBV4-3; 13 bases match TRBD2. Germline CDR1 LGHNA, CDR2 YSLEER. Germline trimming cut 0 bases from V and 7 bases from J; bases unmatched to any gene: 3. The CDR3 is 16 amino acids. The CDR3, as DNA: TGCGCCAGCAGCCAAGACAGGACTAGCGGGAGTAATGAGCAGTTCTTC. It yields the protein CASSQDRTSGSNEQFF.

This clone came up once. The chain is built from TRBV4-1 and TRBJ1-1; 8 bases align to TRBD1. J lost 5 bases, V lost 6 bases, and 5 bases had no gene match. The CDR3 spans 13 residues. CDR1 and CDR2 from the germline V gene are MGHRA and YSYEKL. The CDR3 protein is CASRPGTGTEAFF. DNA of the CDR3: TGCGCCAGCAGACCCGGGACAGGTACTGAAGCTTTCTTT.

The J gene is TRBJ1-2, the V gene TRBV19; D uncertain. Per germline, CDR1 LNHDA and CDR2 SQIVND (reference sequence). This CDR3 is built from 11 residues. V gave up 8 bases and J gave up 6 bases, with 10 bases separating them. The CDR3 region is CASRTDDGYTF. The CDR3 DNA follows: TGTGCCAGTCGAACAGACGATGGCTACACCTTC.

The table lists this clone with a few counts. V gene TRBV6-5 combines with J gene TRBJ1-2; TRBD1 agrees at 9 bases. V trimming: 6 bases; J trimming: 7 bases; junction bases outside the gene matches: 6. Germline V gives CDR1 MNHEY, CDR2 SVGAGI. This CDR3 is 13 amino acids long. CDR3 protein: CASSRQGGSGYTF. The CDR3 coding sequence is TGTGCCAGCAGCAGACAGGGGGGAAGTGGCTACACCTTC.